The clone carrying this TCR beta chain appeared a few times. TCRdb re-derived calls from the 5' RACE reads in MiXCR, one entry per CDR3 protein. This sample has around 30,000 distinct CDR3 sequences, with roughly a quarter found just once. Sequences were obtained from memory CD4+ T cells sorted from blood. Sample subset: memory CD4+ T cells, CD4+CD45RO+CD25-. The source is a female donor with breast cancer.

Written as DNA, the CDR3 is TGTGCCACCAGTGAGTCCAGGGCGGATGAGCAGTTCTTC. It specifies CATSESRADEQFF. This rearrangement joins TRBV24-1 to TRBJ2-1; D perhaps matches TRBD1 (5 bases). Germline V gene sequence: CDR1 KGHDR, CDR2 SFDVKD. The CDR3 spans 13 residues. The ends were cut back, 4 bases at V and 8 bases at J, with 11 bases in the middle.